These 21 T cell receptor beta chains were sequenced from one sample in a study of cytomegalovirus exposure and HLA in healthy donors. Primers for the PCR totalled 60 Vbeta and 13 Jbeta. Only in-frame clones appear in the TCRdb table, and some are missing; sequencing was by immunoSEQ multiplex PCR. The table gives roughly 190,000 clones; the top ten clones make up roughly 0.83% of it. The source material was PBMCs. These receptors all come from a woman aged 18-29 years in good health and CMV-seropositive.

The genes are TRBV7-9 and TRBJ2-7, with D maybe TRBD1 (5 bases). Germline V gives CDR1 SEHNR, CDR2 FQNEAQ (reference sequence). Trimming removed 5 bases from V and 7 bases from J, with 24 bases in between. The CDR3 covers 16 residues. The DNA for the CDR3 is TGTGCCAGCAGCAACGTTGGGGCTCGACTTTTCGGTGAGCAGTACTTC. It is translated as CASSNVGARLFGEQYF. Full variable domain (remainder filled in from reference TRBV7-9 and TRBJ2-7): DTGVSQNPRHKITKRGQNVTFRCDPISEHNRLYWYRQTLGQGPEFLTYFQNEAQLEKSRLLSDRFSAERPKGSFSTLEIQRTEQGDSAMYLCASSNVGARLFGEQYFGPGTRLTVT.

This sequence joins TRBV30 and TRBJ2-5, with D maybe TRBD1 (6 bases). V lost 0 bases and J lost 9, with 14 bases in between. Looked up from germline, CDR1 is GTSNPN and CDR2 is SVGIG (reference sequence). CDR3 length: 13 residues. CDR3 residues: CAWSVPGATAQYF. CDR3 bases: TGTGCCTGGAGTGTACCAGGGGCCACGGCCCAGTACTTC.

V gene TRBV27 combines with J gene TRBJ1-1; a possible D gene is TRBD1 (5 bases). From germline, CDR1 is MNHEY and CDR2 SMNVEV (reference sequence). The CDR3 length is 11 residues. V shed 5 bases and J shed 5 bases, with 6 bases lying between them. The CDR3 bases are TGTGCCAGCAGTAAGGGGACTGAAGCTTTCTTT. Translating gives CASSKGTEAFF.

This sequence joins TRBV7-9 and TRBJ2-3; 7 nucleotides align to TRBD2. Germline values: CDR1 SEHNR, CDR2 FQNEAQ (reference sequence). Trimming removed 5 bases from V and 6 bases from J; junction bases left unmatched: 11. The CDR3 covers 15 residues. DNA for the CDR3: TGTGCCAGCAGCCCTTGGGGCGGGAGTTCCGATACGCAGTATTTT. This codes for CASSPWGGSSDTQYF. Full variable domain (missing parts from reference TRBV7-9 and TRBJ2-3): DTGVSQNPRHKITKRGQNVTFRCDPISEHNRLYWYRQTLGQGPEFLTYFQNEAQLEKSRLLSDRFSAERPKGSFSTLEIQRTEQGDSAMYLCASSPWGGSSDTQYFGPGTRLTVL.

The chain uses TRBV11-3 and TRBJ2-1; 11 nucleotides agree with TRBD2. This CDR3 contains 17 residues. V was pared by 0 bases and J by 9 bases, with 10 bases of the junction left unmatched. The germline V gene has CDR1 SGHNT and CDR2 YENEEA. The chain's CDR3 is CASSLDLFSGGAGEQFF. The CDR3 DNA is TGTGCCAGCAGCTTAGATCTCTTTAGCGGGGGGGCGGGTGAGCAGTTCTTC.

The chain's CDR3 is CASSYSHQETQYF. The CDR3 coding sequence is TGTGCCAGCAGTTACAGCCACCAAGAGACCCAGTACTTC. J is TRBJ2-5 and V is TRBV6-5, with D unresolved. The V and J ends lost 2 bases and 0 bases respectively, with 4 bases between them. The CDR3 runs 13 residues. Germline values: CDR1 MNHEY, CDR2 SVGAGI.

The chain combines TRBV30 with TRBJ2-1, with D unresolved. The germline CDR1 and CDR2 sequences are GTSNPN and SVGIG (reference sequence). V was pared by 4 bases and J by 4 bases, with 8 bases between. The CDR3 extends over 12 amino acids. CDR3: CAWIRFYNEQFF. As DNA, the CDR3 is TGTGCCTGGATCAGATTTTACAATGAGCAGTTCTTC.

The chain links TRBV2 to TRBJ2-5, with 8 bases aligning to TRBD2. CDR3 size: 15 residues. Germline V gives CDR1 SNHLY, CDR2 FYNNEI. The junction had 6 bases not matched to a gene; V was cut back by 1 base and J by 5 bases. The CDR3 protein is CASSEVGLAAETQYF. CDR3 nucleotides: TGTGCCAGCAGTGAAGTAGGACTAGCCGCGGAGACCCAGTACTTC.

Regarding this clone: The germline gene is not matched at one end of the junction; a read error may be the cause. The chain has TRBV7-2 and TRBJ2-7; TRBD1 might be the D (6 bases). CDR3 length: 15 amino acids. Germline CDR1 reads SGHTA; CDR2 reads FQGNSA. The CDR3 sequence: CASSPGAFNPYQQYF. The DNA for the CDR3 is TGTGCCAGCAGCCCAGGGGCCTTCAACCCCTACCAGCAGTACTTC.

The chain has TRBV7-9 and TRBJ2-3; a possible D gene is TRBD1 (5 bases). This CDR3 region has 15 residues. Trimming shortened V by 3 bases and J by 0 bases, and 10 bases separated the two germline ends. Germline V gene data show CDR1 as SEHNR and CDR2 as FQNEAQ (reference sequence). The CDR3, as DNA: TGTGCCAGCAGCTTTCAGGGCTCTAGCACAGATACGCAGTATTTT. Translation: CASSFQGSSTDTQYF.

The chain employs TRBV10-3 and TRBJ2-3; 9 bases align to TRBD2. Unmatched junction bases numbered 23, after V lost 7 bases and J lost 6 bases. CDR1 is ENHRY and CDR2 is SYGVKD in the germline V gene. The CDR3 is 19 residues long. CDR3 loop: CAITTTSPSGAGHPDTQYF. As DNA, the CDR3 is TGTGCCATCACCACAACGTCGCCTAGCGGGGCCGGCCACCCGGATACGCAGTATTTT.

In DNA form, the CDR3 reads TGTGCCTGGAGTGTATCCGGCACAGATACGCAGTATTTT. Translated, it gives CAWSVSGTDTQYF. The chain recombines TRBV30 with TRBJ2-3; D gene unclear. Trimming left V 0 bases short and J 1 base short, with 5 bases between. This CDR3 has 13 amino acids. The germline gives CDR1 GTSNPN, CDR2 SVGIG (reference sequence).

The chain links TRBV5-4 to TRBJ2-5, with 10 bases that match TRBD2. J was trimmed by 4 bases and V by 5 bases; bases with no gene match: 2. This CDR3 spans 13 amino acids. Germline V gives CDR1 SGHNT, CDR2 YYREEE (reference sequence). CDR3 sequence: CASSLAGGETQYF. CDR3 coding DNA: TGTGCCAGCAGTTTAGCGGGGGGAGAGACCCAGTACTTC.

CDR3 sequence (DNA): TGTGCCAGCAGCTTAATACGGGGTACTGAAGCTTTCTTT. This gives the protein CASSLIRGTEAFF. J is TRBJ1-1 and V is TRBV11-1; D call uncertain. V shed 2 bases and J shed 5 bases, with 9 bases lying between them. Germline loops: CDR1 SGHAT, CDR2 FQDESV (reference sequence). The CDR3 covers 13 residues.

This chain links TRBV4-1 with TRBJ1-2; TRBD1 matches 8 bases. Germline V lookup: CDR1 MGHRA, CDR2 YSYEKL. V trimming: 3 bases; J trimming: 5 bases; junction bases outside the gene matches: 8. The CDR3 covers 15 residues. This CDR3 is CASSHTTGTGYGYTF. CDR3 DNA: TGCGCCAGCAGCCATACTACCGGGACAGGATATGGCTACACCTTC.

The rearrangement links TRBV2 to TRBJ1-2, with 10 bases that match TRBD1. CDR1 is SNHLY, CDR2 FYNNEI, per germline. Trimming at V came to 2 bases and at J to 7 bases, leaving 10 bases not matched to a gene. The CDR3 is made up of 16 amino acids. The CDR3 region is CASSELDRGRGGGYTF. The CDR3 coding sequence is TGTGCCAGCAGTGAATTAGACAGGGGGCGCGGGGGTGGCTACACCTTC.

The rearrangement joins TRBV27 to TRBJ2-3; 13 positions agree with TRBD2. From germline, CDR1 is MNHEY and CDR2 SMNVEV (reference sequence). This CDR3 is 18 amino acids long. J gave up 0 bases and V 6 bases, and 9 bases lay outside the gene matches. CDR3 in DNA: TGTGCCAGCAGCTTCAGGACTAGCGGGGGAGGAAGCACAGATACGCAGTATTTT. Residues: CASSFRTSGGGSTDTQYF.

V usage is TRBV30 and J usage is TRBJ2-7, with TRBD1 matching 8 bases. The J segment lost 3 bases and the V segment lost 5 bases, leaving 3 bases of the junction unmatched. The CDR3 has 12 residues. From germline, CDR1 is GTSNPN and CDR2 SVGIG (reference sequence). The CDR3 reads CAWGDRIYEQYF. The DNA for the CDR3 is TGTGCCTGGGGGGACAGGATCTACGAGCAGTACTTC.

The J gene is TRBJ1-5, the V gene TRBV7-8, with a tentative D call TRBD1 (5 bases). V was trimmed by 1 base and J by 9 bases, leaving 10 bases between them. Germline assignment: CDR1 SGHVS and CDR2 FQNEAQ. The CDR3 runs to 13 residues. The CDR3 is CASSLGQGRPQHF. Here the CDR3 DNA reads TGTGCCAGCAGCTTAGGGCAGGGAAGGCCCCAGCATTTT.

This sequence joins TRBV10-3 and TRBJ2-1; tentative D call: TRBD2 (6 bases). Trimming pared 0 bases from V and 2 bases from J, leaving 11 bases between. Per germline, CDR1 ENHRY and CDR2 SYGVKD. CDR3 length: 16 residues. The CDR3 DNA reads as TGTGCCATCAGTGAGTCTGAGATAGCGGCCTACAATGAGCAGTTCTTC. Protein sequence: CAISESEIAAYNEQFF.

The chain joins TRBV7-9 to TRBJ2-3; 8 bases are a match to TRBD2. The germline CDR1 and CDR2 sequences are SEHNR and FQNEAQ (reference sequence). CDR3 length: 15 residues. V lost 5 bases and J lost 7; bases outside the gene matches: 11. CDR3 sequence: CASSPSGGLSYTQYF. In nucleotides, the CDR3 is TGTGCCAGCAGCCCGAGCGGGGGCCTTAGTTATACGCAGTATTTT.